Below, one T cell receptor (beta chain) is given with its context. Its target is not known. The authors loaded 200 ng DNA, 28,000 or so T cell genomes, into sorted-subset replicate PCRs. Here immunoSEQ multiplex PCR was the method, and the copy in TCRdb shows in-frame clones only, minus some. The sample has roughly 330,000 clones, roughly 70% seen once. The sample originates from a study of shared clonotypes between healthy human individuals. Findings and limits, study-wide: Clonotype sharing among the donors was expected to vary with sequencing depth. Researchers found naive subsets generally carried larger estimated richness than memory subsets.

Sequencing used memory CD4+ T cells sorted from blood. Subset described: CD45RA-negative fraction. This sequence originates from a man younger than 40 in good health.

Written as DNA, the CDR3 is TGTGCCAGCAGCCGGGACAGAAATCAGCCCCAGCATTTT. It translates to CASSRDRNQPQHF. This rearrangement joins TRBV5-4 to TRBJ1-5, with TRBD1 matching over 7 bases. Germline V gene lookup returns CDR1 SGHNT and CDR2 YYREEE (reference sequence). J gave up 4 bases and V 4 bases, and 2 bases lay outside the gene matches. CDR3 length equals 13 residues.